Described below is a single TCR beta chain sequence and its context. The antigen is unknown. These data are taken from a study of cytomegalovirus exposure and HLA in healthy donors. Points from the study as a whole: In a later analysis, V- and J-gene trimming of beta chains associated with a DCLRE1C missense variant, replicated independently. Analyzed later, association rates of TCRs varied across HLA loci, with DRB1 most and HLA-C fewest. It is likely that the observed cluster of highly shared sequence variants was a sequencing artifact.

PCR primers comprised 60 Vbeta and 13 Jbeta primers. Per the authors' pipeline: Approximately 86 million unique TCR beta chains, roughly 10 million shared, were counted in a later analysis. Clones were sequenced by immunoSEQ multiplex PCR, and TCRdb holds only the in-frame ones, with some missing. V, J and clone size were drawn from that table, and D and trimming were deduced from the DNA. The sample includes fewer than 180,000 clones, around 75% seen only once; the top ten take 3.5%. The V gene end was trimmed by 2 bases and the J gene end by 6 bases; junction bases not matched to a gene: 2. Germline CDR1 and CDR2: SGHTA and FQGNSA. The CDR3 loop spans 14 amino acids.

This receptor was obtained from a human donor in good health. The J gene is TRBJ2-1, the V gene TRBV7-2, with TRBD1 matching over 9 bases. Sequencing was performed on PBMCs. CDR3 nucleotide sequence: TGTGCCAGCAGCTTAAACAGGGGGCCCAATGAGCAGTTCTTC. Translated: CASSLNRGPNEQFF.